The source of this T cell receptor beta chain is a study of CD8+CD57+ T cells in acquired aplastic anemia. The wider study: Quantities of DNA derived from sorted CD4+ and CD8+ cells averaged roughly 3 ug. Some 10 million reads were obtained on average for healthy donor CD4+ cells.

Investigators profiled TCR beta VDJ and CDR3 from genomic DNA template. TCRdb independently ran MiXCR on the reads; one entry per CDR3 protein. Of 120,000 or so distinct CDR3 sequences detected, 48% appear once; the ten largest clones hold 2.5% to 3%. As to this clonotype: Antigen: not known.

Findings and caveats of the study: CD8+ Simpson's diversity showed no significant patient-control difference. Found in both controls and patients were around 31 CD8+ CDR3 sequences.

The CDR3 has 12 residues. Germline CDR1 SGHVS, CDR2 FNYEAQ. With 10 bases removed from V and 4 bases from J, the gap between germline ends came to 13 bases. Sequencing was performed on sorted CD4+, CD8+, or CD8+CD57+ T cells (not recorded which) from PBMCs. The V and J genes are TRBV7-6 and TRBJ2-5; a possible D gene is TRBD2 (6 bases). The source is a human donor in good health, serving as a control. This chain's CDR3 is CATEVGGETQYF. In DNA, the CDR3 is TGTGCCACCGAGGTGGGGGGAGAGACCCAGTACTTC. The variable domain in full, with the rest retrieved from reference TRBV7-6 and TRBJ2-5, is GAGVSQSPRYKVTKRGQDVALRCDPISGHVSLYWYRQALGQGPEFLTYFNYEAQQDKSGLPNDRFSAERPEGSISTLTIQRTEQRDSAMYRCATEVGGETQYFGPGTRLLVL.